This TCR beta chain emerged from a study of blood T cell repertoires in COVID-19 (dated by TCRdb to 2018 to 2020). Background on the whole study: Collaborator samples came from the United States, Italy and Spain and covered acute and convalescent phases of COVID-19. The material from the prospective study consisted of cDNA or gDNA derived from T cells, B-cell-depleted T cells, or PBMCs. The dataset comprised deeply sampled blood TCRbeta repertoires from subjects exposed to, actively infected with, or recovered from COVID-19. A freely available public database, intended as a resource for researchers studying the immune response to SARS-CoV-2, is where the repertoires were released. Samples came from the ongoing ImmuneRACE study (first 160 participants) plus 1,254 subjects from 6 global collaborators. The sample metadata nearly always contained a de-identified subject ID, COVID-19 status, age in years and sex. HLA class I and class II types, where available, came from metadata supplied by the sample provider rather than from assay-based typing. General findings and caveats noted by the study authors: The amount of clinical and demographic metadata varied by source and participant and was provided uncurated.

The CDR3 numbers 16 residues from cysteine through phenylalanine. The retained sequence is limited to the CDR3, 48 bases, with the frame set at the first base. Reading the germline V gene gives CDR1 MGHRA and CDR2 YSYEKL. Trimming takes 0 bases off V and 3 bases off J; junction bases not matched to a gene: 4. Enrolling through a virtual design, the prospective study's participants ranged in age from roughly 18 to 90 years and lived across about two dozen United States geographic areas. In the prospective study, cohorts were assigned on the basis of participant-reported clinical history obtained from a screening survey and a study questionnaire. Exposed participants had been in contact, within 2 weeks of entering the study, with a person who had a PCR-confirmed or clinician-diagnosed case of COVID-19. In the prospective study, mobile phlebotomists collected whole blood, serum and a nasopharyngeal or oropharyngeal swab from each participant. Additional blood draws and questionnaires over a 2-month period could optionally be provided by prospective study participants. Blood samples from the prospective study were shipped frozen or at room temperature prior to DNA extraction.

Of note for this clone: Its antigen is not yet known. No quality values exist for individual bases; no much larger clone is one base distant.

TCRbeta CDR3 regions were amplified from genomic DNA by means of the immunoSEQ Assay, a bias-controlled multiplex PCR. On the study's bioinformatics: The number of nucleated cells in each sample was estimated by amplification of reference gene primers within the assay. To quantify the absolute abundance of each unique TCRbeta CDR3 rearrangement, sequence reads were collapsed and filtered. Productive Simpson clonality was computed per sample as the square root of Simpson's diversity index over productive rearrangements. What TCRdb holds here is the immuneACCESS table cut down to in-frame rearrangements. Part of the clones is not present; checked against another copy, under half of the missing clones reflect an unresolved V gene, and the others are unexplained. D and trimming come from the DNA, and the V and J calls and clone size come from that table. The sample table holds fewer than 200,000 clones, of which 84% were seen once. Clones ranked in the top ten supply under 4% of the sample.

Recombination linked TRBV4-1 to TRBJ2-5; the central 10 bases match TRBD2. The sequence derives from a woman aged 25 to 39 who had been exposed to COVID-19. What was sequenced was PBMCs or T cells enriched from blood (not recorded which). The CDR3 region has the sequence CASSQDRAGGEETQYF. The nucleotide sequence reads TGCGCCAGCAGCCAAGATCGAGCGGGGGGGGAAGAGACCCAGTACTTC.